Given below is one T cell receptor (beta chain) in context. Germline loops: CDR1 MDHEN, CDR2 SYDVKM. CDR3 length: 19 residues. V lost 3 bases, J lost 8 bases, and 31 bases lay in between. Libraries were prepared by immunoSEQ multiplex PCR; TCRdb keeps only in-frame clonotypes and omits some of them. This table holds approximately 30,000 clones, 90% found once. This specimen belongs to a study of T cell changes during pregnancy in multiple sclerosis. The gene calls are TRBV28 and TRBJ1-1; D is possibly TRBD1 (6 bases). The sequencing used CD8+ T cells from peripheral blood mononuclear cells, collected in the first trimester of pregnancy. This clonotype was obtained from a female donor with multiple sclerosis, enrolled in a pregnancy study. CDR3 bases: TGTGCCAGCAGTTTTCCTACCAGTGGGGGTTTACGGGGTGGGGGCGAAGCTTTCTTT. Translation gives CASSFPTSGGLRGGGEAFF.